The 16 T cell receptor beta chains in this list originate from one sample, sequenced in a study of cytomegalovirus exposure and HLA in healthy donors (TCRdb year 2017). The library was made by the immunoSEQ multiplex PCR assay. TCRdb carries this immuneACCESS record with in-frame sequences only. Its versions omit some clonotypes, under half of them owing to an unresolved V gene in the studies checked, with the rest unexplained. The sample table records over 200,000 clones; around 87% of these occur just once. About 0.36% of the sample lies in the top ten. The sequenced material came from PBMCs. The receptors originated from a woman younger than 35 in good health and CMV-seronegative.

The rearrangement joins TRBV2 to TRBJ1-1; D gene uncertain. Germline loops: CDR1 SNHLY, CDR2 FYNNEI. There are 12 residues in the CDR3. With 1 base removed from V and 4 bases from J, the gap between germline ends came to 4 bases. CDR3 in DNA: TGTGCCAGCAGTGAAGATCTCACTGAAGCTTTCTTT. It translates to CASSEDLTEAFF.

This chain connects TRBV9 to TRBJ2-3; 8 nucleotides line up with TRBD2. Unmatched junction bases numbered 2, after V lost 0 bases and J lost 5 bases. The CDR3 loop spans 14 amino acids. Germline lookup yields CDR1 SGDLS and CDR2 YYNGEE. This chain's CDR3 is CASSVAGGGDTQYF. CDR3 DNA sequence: TGTGCCAGCAGCGTAGCCGGGGGGGGAGATACGCAGTATTTT.

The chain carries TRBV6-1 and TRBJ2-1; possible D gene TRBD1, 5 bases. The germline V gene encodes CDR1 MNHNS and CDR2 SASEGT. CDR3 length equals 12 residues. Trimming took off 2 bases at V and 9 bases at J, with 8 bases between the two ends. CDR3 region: CASSEIGAEQFF. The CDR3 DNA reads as TGTGCCAGCAGTGAAATAGGGGCTGAGCAGTTCTTC.

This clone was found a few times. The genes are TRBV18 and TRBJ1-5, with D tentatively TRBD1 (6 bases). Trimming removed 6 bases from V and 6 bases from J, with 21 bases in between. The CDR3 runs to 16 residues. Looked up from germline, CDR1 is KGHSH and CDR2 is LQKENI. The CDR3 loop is CASSASDSRLGQPQHF. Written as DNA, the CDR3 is TGTGCCAGCTCGGCCTCGGACAGCCGGTTGGGTCAGCCCCAGCATTTT. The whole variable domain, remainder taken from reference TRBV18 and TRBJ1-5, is NAGVMQNPRHLVRRRGQEARLRCSPMKGHSHVYWYRQLPEEGLKFMVYLQKENIIDESGMPKERFSAEFPKEGPSILRIQQVVRGDSAAYFCASSASDSRLGQPQHFGDGTRLSIL.

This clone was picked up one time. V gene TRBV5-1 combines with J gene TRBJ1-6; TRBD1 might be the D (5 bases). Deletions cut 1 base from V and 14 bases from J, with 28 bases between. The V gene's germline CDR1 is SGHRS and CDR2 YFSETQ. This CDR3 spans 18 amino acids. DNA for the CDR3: TGCGCCAGCAGCTTGCCCCAACAGGAAGGCCCTTCTCCTAAATCCCTCCACTTT. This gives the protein CASSLPQQEGPSPKSLHF.

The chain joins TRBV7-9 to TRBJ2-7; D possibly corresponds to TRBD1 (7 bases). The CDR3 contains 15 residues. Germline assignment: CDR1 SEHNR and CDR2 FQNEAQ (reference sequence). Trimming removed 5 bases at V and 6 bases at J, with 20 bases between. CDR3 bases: TGTGCCAGCAGCCCAGATCCCAACAGGGGAGGCGAGCAGTACGTC. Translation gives CASSPDPNRGGEQYV.

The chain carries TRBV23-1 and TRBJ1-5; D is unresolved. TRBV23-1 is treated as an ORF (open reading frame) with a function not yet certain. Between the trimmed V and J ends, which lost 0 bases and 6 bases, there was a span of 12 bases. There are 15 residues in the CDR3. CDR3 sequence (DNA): TGCGCCAGCAGTCAATCTTTCTTAATATGTCAGCCCCAGCATTTT. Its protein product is CASSQSFLICQPQHF.

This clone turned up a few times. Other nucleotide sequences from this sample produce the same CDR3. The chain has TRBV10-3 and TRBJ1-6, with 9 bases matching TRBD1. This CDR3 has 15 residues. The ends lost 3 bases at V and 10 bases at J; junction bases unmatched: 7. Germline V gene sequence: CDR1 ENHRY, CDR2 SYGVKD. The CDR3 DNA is TGTGCCATCAGTGATAGGACAGGGGAAAGATCACCCCTCCACTTT. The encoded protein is CAISDRTGERSPLHF.

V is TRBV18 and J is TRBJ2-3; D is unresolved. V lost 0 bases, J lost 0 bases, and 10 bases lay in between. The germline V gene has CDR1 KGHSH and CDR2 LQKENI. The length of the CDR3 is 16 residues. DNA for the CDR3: TGTGCCAGCTCACCACCGTACAGAACTAGCACAGATACGCAGTATTTT. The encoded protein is CASSPPYRTSTDTQYF.

DNA for the CDR3: TGTGCCAGCAGCGTTACTAGCGTTTGGGGCACAGATACGCAGTATTTT. Protein product: CASSVTSVWGTDTQYF. The rearrangement uses TRBV7-2 and TRBJ2-3; the match to TRBD2 covers 7 bases. The trim removed 5 bases at V and 1 base at J, leaving 9 bases unmatched. The CDR3 is made up of 16 amino acids. CDR1 and CDR2 (germline): SGHTA, FQGNSA.

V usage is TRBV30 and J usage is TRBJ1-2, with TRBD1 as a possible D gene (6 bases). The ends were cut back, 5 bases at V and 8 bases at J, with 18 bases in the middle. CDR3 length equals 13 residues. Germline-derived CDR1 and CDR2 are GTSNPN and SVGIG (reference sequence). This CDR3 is CAWGFGGAGGYTF. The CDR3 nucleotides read TGTGCCTGGGGGTTTGGGGGCGCAGGCGGCTACACCTTC.

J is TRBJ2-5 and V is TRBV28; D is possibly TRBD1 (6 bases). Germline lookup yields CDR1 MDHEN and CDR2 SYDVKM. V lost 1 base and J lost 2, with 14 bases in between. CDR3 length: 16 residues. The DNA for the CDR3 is TGTGCCAGCAGTTTATTCTCTGGACAGCTTCAAGAGACCCAGTACTTC. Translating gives CASSLFSGQLQETQYF.

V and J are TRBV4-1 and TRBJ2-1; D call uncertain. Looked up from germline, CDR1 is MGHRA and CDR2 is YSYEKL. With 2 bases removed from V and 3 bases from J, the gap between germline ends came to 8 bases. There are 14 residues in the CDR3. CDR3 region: CASSQPLRYNEQFF. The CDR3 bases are TGCGCCAGCAGCCAACCGCTACGCTACAATGAGCAGTTCTTC.

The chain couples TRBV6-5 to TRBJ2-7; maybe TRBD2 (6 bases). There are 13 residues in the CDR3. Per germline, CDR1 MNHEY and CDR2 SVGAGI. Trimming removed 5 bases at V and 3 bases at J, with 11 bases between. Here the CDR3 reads CASSGLARYEQYV. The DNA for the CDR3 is TGTGCCAGCAGTGGGCTAGCGCGCTACGAGCAGTACGTC.

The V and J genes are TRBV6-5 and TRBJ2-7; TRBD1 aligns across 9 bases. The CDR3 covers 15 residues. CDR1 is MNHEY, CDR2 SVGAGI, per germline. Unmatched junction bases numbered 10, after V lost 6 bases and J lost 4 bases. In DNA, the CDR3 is TGTGCCAGCAGCGGAGGGACAGGGCAATCGTACGAGCAGTACTTC. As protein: CASSGGTGQSYEQYF.

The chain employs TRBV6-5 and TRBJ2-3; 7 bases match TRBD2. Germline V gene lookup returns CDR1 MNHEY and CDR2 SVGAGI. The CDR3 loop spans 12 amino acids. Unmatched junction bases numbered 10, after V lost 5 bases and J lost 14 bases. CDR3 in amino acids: CASSPGGRVSYF. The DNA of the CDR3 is TGTGCCAGCAGTCCCGGAGGGAGGGTTTCGTATTTT.